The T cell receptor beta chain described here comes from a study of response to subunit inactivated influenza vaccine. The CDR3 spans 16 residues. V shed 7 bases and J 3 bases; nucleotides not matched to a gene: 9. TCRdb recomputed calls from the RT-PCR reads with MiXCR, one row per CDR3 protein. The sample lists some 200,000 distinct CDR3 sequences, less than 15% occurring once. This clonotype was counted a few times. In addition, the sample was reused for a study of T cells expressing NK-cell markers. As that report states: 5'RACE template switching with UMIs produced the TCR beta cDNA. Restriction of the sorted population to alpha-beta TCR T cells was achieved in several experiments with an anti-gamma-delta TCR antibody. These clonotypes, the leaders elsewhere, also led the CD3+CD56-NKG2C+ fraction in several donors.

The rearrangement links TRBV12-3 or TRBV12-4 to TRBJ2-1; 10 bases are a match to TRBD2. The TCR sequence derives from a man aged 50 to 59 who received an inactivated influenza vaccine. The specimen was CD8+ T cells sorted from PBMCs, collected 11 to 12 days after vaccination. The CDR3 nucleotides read TGTGCCAGCATAGAAATAGCGGGAGGTTTCTACAATGAGCAGTTCTTC. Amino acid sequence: CASIEIAGGFYNEQFF.